These 18 T cell receptor beta chains came from one sample sequenced in a study of T-cell memory formation after mild COVID-19. A single record per CDR3 protein comes from TCRdb applying MiXCR to the 5' RACE reads. The repertoire includes approximately 300,000 distinct CDR3 sequences, approximately 19% of them detected once, and 21% sits in the top ten. Sample: PBMCs or a T cell subset sorted from them (not recorded which). The receptor source for this set is a man aged 18 to 35 who had mild COVID-19 (a few samples of this study predate the infection). Cell type and time point are not known.

The CDR3 sequence is CASSLGSSAGGLYNEQFF. CDR3 coding DNA: TGTGCCAGCAGCTTAGGGTCCTCGGCGGGGGGGCTTTACAATGAGCAGTTCTTC. The chain has TRBV11-3 and TRBJ2-1; 9 bases are shared with TRBD2. This CDR3 comprises 18 residues. Germline V gene data show CDR1 as SGHNT and CDR2 as YENEEA. V gave up 1 base and J gave up 4 bases; unmatched junction bases: 11. Full variable domain (missing parts from reference TRBV11-3 and TRBJ2-1): EAGVVQSPRYKIIEKKQPVAFWCNPISGHNTLYWYLQNLGQGPELLIRYENEEAVDDSQLPKDRFSAERLKGVDSTLKIQPAELGDSAVYLCASSLGSSAGGLYNEQFFGPGTRLTVL.

This chain connects TRBV4-3 to TRBJ2-1; the match to TRBD2 covers 12 bases. The CDR3 is 18 residues long. V shed 1 base, J shed 4 bases, and the junction held 8 bases outside the gene matches. The germline gives CDR1 LGHNA, CDR2 YSLEER. The CDR3 sequence is CASSQGPTSGGLYNEQFF. CDR3 nucleotides: TGCGCCAGCAGCCAAGGTCCTACTAGCGGGGGGCTATACAATGAGCAGTTCTTC.

The chain recombines TRBV12-3 or TRBV12-4 with TRBJ2-2, with D unclear. The length of the CDR3 is 14 residues. The V end lost 2 bases, the J end lost 4 bases, and 8 bases lay between the germline ends. CDR3 amino acids: CASSLSQVTGELFF. The CDR3 coding sequence is TGTGCCAGCAGTTTAAGCCAGGTCACCGGGGAGCTGTTTTTT.

This sequence joins TRBV4-2 and TRBJ1-5, with 8 positions matching TRBD1. The CDR3 has 15 residues. Germline CDR1 and CDR2: LGHNA and YNFKEQ. The J segment lost 6 bases and the V segment lost 1 base, leaving 5 bases of the junction unmatched. CDR3 amino acids: CASSQGTGSSQPQHF. DNA of the CDR3: TGTGCCAGCAGCCAAGGGACAGGGTCTAGTCAGCCCCAGCATTTT.

This clonotype appeared a few times. The rearrangement uses TRBV7-9 and TRBJ2-2, with D possibly matching TRBD2 (5 bases). With 5 bases removed from V and 9 bases from J, the gap between germline ends came to 10 bases. Germline V CDR1 and CDR2: SEHNR, FQNEAQ (reference sequence). The CDR3 is 12 residues long. The DNA for the CDR3 is TGTGCCAGCAGCCCTAGGACTCGGGAGCTGTTTTTT. Translation gives CASSPRTRELFF.

The chain uses TRBV27 and TRBJ1-2; D remains ambiguous. Between the trimmed V and J ends, which lost 3 bases and 9 bases, there was a span of 14 bases. Germline CDR1 is MNHEY and CDR2 is SMNVEV (reference sequence). The CDR3 length is 13 residues. The CDR3 sequence: CASSFRSETSYTF. CDR3 bases: TGTGCCAGCAGTTTCAGATCCGAAACGAGCTACACCTTC.

This clonotype appeared a few times. The chain joins TRBV5-1 to TRBJ2-3, with 13 bases that match TRBD2. The CDR3 covers 16 residues. Germline values: CDR1 SGHRS, CDR2 YFSETQ. V trimming: 4 bases; J trimming: 5 bases; junction bases outside the gene matches: 7. CDR3 protein: CASSRSTSGGLDTQYF. CDR3 sequence (DNA): TGCGCCAGCAGCCGTTCGACTAGCGGGGGGTTAGATACGCAGTATTTT. The full variable domain, completed using reference TRBV5-1 and TRBJ2-3, is KAGVTQTPRYLIKTRGQQVTLSCSPISGHRSVSWYQQTPGQGLQFLFEYFSETQRNKGNFPGRFSGRQFSNSRSEMNVSTLELGDSALYLCASSRSTSGGLDTQYFGPGTRLTVL.

This clonotype came up a few times. The chain has TRBV20-1 and TRBJ1-5, with TRBD1 matching 9 bases. Germline V gene data show CDR1 as DFQATT and CDR2 as SNEGSKA (reference sequence). V lost 5 bases to trimming and J lost 5 bases; unmatched junction nucleotides: 10. The CDR3 has 15 residues. The CDR3 DNA reads TGCAGTGCTCCACCTTCAGGACAGGGGCATCAGCCCCAGCATTTT. Residues: CSAPPSGQGHQPQHF.

The chain recombines TRBV7-9 with TRBJ2-5; no definite D call. The V gene's germline CDR1 is SEHNR and CDR2 FQNEAQ (reference sequence). Deletions cut 2 bases from V and 3 bases from J, with 4 bases between. The CDR3 consists of 12 residues. In nucleotides, the CDR3 is TGTGCCAGCAGCTTATTAAAAGAGACCCAGTACTTC. The encoded protein is CASSLLKETQYF.

The chain uses TRBV10-3 and TRBJ2-1; TRBD2 is a possible D gene (5 bases). The CDR3 is made up of 15 amino acids. Germline V gene sequence: CDR1 ENHRY, CDR2 SYGVKD. V dropped 7 bases and J dropped 3 bases, with 16 bases sitting between them. The CDR3 is CAINSPGSRYNEQFF. CDR3 DNA sequence: TGTGCCATCAACTCTCCGGGGTCACGCTACAATGAGCAGTTCTTC.

The rearrangement joins TRBV5-6 to TRBJ1-4; D may be TRBD1 (5 bases). The germline V gene encodes CDR1 SGHDT and CDR2 YYEEEE. The CDR3 covers 14 residues. Trimming took 6 bases from V and 8 from J, leaving 17 bases between them. CDR3 sequence: CASTNSAGPEKLFF. CDR3 in DNA: TGTGCCAGCACCAATTCGGCAGGGCCCGAAAAACTGTTTTTT.

The chain joins TRBV9 to TRBJ2-3; D not certain. The V end lost 4 bases, the J end lost 1 base, and 13 bases lay between the germline ends. The germline V gene encodes CDR1 SGDLS and CDR2 YYNGEE. The CDR3 sequence is 15 residues long. The CDR3 here is CASSQSSRGTDTQYF. In nucleotides, the CDR3 is TGTGCCAGCAGCCAGAGTAGCCGTGGCACAGATACGCAGTATTTT.

This clonotype has ten or more counts. The chain links TRBV20-1 to TRBJ2-3; D is unclear. The CDR3 contains 14 residues. In germline, CDR1 is DFQATT, CDR2 SNEGSKA (reference sequence). V was clipped by 0 bases and J by 6 bases, with 13 bases between them. The CDR3 reads CSARDPARDDTQYF. The CDR3, as DNA: TGCAGTGCTAGAGATCCTGCCCGTGACGATACGCAGTATTTT.

This clonotype was picked up a small number of times. The chain combines TRBV5-1 with TRBJ2-1, with 8 bases identical to TRBD1. This CDR3 has 15 residues. The V segment lost 4 bases and the J segment 0 bases; nucleotides outside the gene matches: 3. Germline CDR1 is SGHRS and CDR2 is YFSETQ. CDR3 coding DNA: TGCGCCAGCAGCATAACAGGGGGCTCCTACAATGAGCAGTTCTTC. Residues: CASSITGGSYNEQFF.

This clonotype was counted a few times. This chain links TRBV5-1 with TRBJ2-6; D not resolved. Germline CDR1 SGHRS, CDR2 YFSETQ. The CDR3 contains 15 residues. V dropped 3 bases and J dropped 4 bases, with 11 bases sitting between them. The DNA of the CDR3 is TGCGCCAGCAGCTGGGGTCCCACGGGGGCCAACGTCCTGACTTTC. Translated, it gives CASSWGPTGANVLTF.

The V call is TRBV13, the J call TRBJ1-1, with D unclear. CDR1 is PRHDT, CDR2 FYEKMQ, per germline (reference sequence). Trimming left V 0 bases short and J 3 bases short, with 8 bases between. This CDR3 is built from 14 residues. The CDR3 is CASSLGPAYTEAFF. The CDR3 DNA sequence: TGTGCCAGCAGCTTAGGTCCGGCCTACACTGAAGCTTTCTTT.

This clonotype was detected only a few times. This rearrangement joins TRBV12-3 or TRBV12-4 to TRBJ2-5; D gene ambiguous. V was trimmed by 2 bases and J by 1 base, leaving 8 bases between them. The CDR3 spans 14 residues. CDR3: CASSLTWIQETQYF. CDR3 bases: TGTGCCAGCAGTTTAACATGGATCCAAGAGACCCAGTACTTC.

The J gene is TRBJ2-2, the V gene TRBV7-9, with TRBD1 matching over 7 bases. The CDR3 extends over 16 amino acids. J lost 1 base, V lost 6 bases, and 8 bases had no gene match. Germline CDR1 SEHNR, CDR2 FQNEAQ (reference sequence). CDR3 sequence reads: CASRRGGALNTGELFF. CDR3 DNA: TGTGCCAGCAGGCGAGGGGGCGCGCTGAACACCGGGGAGCTGTTTTTT. Full variable domain (missing parts from reference TRBV7-9 and TRBJ2-2): DTGVSQNPRHKITKRGQNVTFRCDPISEHNRLYWYRQTLGQGPEFLTYFQNEAQLEKSRLLSDRFSAERPKGSFSTLEIQRTEQGDSAMYLCASRRGGALNTGELFFGEGSRLTVL.